These T cell receptor beta chains were read from a single sample in a study of T-cell reconstitution after alpha-beta-depleted transplantation in children. Each CDR3 protein gets one entry after TCRdb re-called the PCR reads with MiXCR. The sample shows fewer than 700,000 distinct CDR3 sequences, under 15% of them seen only once. Sequences were derived from PBMCs, mostly from graft donor cells, sampled 360 days after TCRalphabeta/CD19-depleted stem cell transplant. These receptor sequences come from a male patient under 18 who had a stem cell transplant for acute myeloid leukemia, so the T cells may come from the graft donor. CDR3s include the opening cysteine and the closing phenylalanine or tryptophan. Each record gives: V gene, CDR3 length, clone size, D gene, J gene, CDR3 protein, CDR3 DNA. D genes are given only for firm matches. Where a row states a size, it is once, few, many or the class of an expanded clone; other rows omit it.

TRBV28,17,many,TRBD2,TRBJ2-1,CASSLSFIAGGLNEQFF,TGTGCCAGCAGTTTATCGTTCATAGCGGGAGGGCTTAATGAGCAGTTCTTC
TRBV6-2/TRBV6-3,20,few,TRBD2,TRBJ2-1,CASSYSSRSGSLKTYNEQFF,TGTGCCAGCAGTTACTCAAGTCGAAGCGGGAGTCTCAAAACCTACAATGAGCAGTTCTTC
TRBV28,15,.,TRBD2,TRBJ2-1,CASSPWTSVGNEQFF,TGTGCCAGCAGTCCGTGGACTAGCGTGGGCAATGAGCAGTTCTTC
TRBV7-6,15,few,.,TRBJ2-1,CASTLATRRDNEQFF,TGTGCCAGCACCCTAGCAACGAGGAGGGACAATGAGCAGTTCTTC
TRBV20-1,15,.,TRBD2,TRBJ2-7,CSARGGTSGTYEQYF,TGCAGTGCTAGAGGGGGAACTAGCGGCACCTACGAGCAGTACTTC
TRBV25-1,13,many,TRBD2,TRBJ2-1,CASRGLMLNEQFF,TGTGCCAGCAGGGGACTAATGTTAAATGAGCAGTTCTTC
TRBV28,15,few,TRBD2,TRBJ2-1,CASSFASGLDNEQFF,TGTGCCAGCAGTTTTGCTAGCGGGTTGGACAATGAGCAGTTCTTC
TRBV6-5,15,.,.,TRBJ1-4,CASSYRGSTNEKLFF,TGTGCCAGCAGTTACCGGGGTTCAACTAATGAAAAACTGTTTTTT
TRBV9,16,.,TRBD2,TRBJ2-1,CASSVVSGSSYNEQFF,TGTGCCAGCAGCGTAGTCAGCGGGAGCTCCTACAATGAGCAGTTCTTC
TRBV15,17,many,.,TRBJ2-4,CATRPKTRAVRGNIQYF,TGTGCCACCAGACCAAAGACCAGGGCCGTAAGGGGAAACATTCAGTACTTC
TRBV6-2/TRBV6-3,13,.,.,TRBJ1-1,CASSYPTGREAFF,TGTGCCAGCAGTTACCCAACAGGGAGAGAAGCTTTCTTT
TRBV27,13,.,.,TRBJ2-7,CASSLGKSYEQYF,TGTGCCAGCAGTTTGGGTAAATCCTACGAGCAGTACTTC
TRBV5-1,15,few,TRBD2,TRBJ2-3,CASTSAGEGADTQYF,TGCGCCAGCACCTCAGCGGGAGAGGGAGCAGATACGCAGTATTTT
TRBV15,15,few,.,TRBJ2-5,CATSRGEWGQETQYF,TGTGCCACCAGCAGAGGGGAGTGGGGGCAAGAGACCCAGTACTTC
TRBV28,15,.,.,TRBJ2-7,CASSPGLPNPYEQYF,TGTGCCAGCAGTCCAGGGCTGCCAAATCCCTACGAGCAGTACTTC
TRBV5-1,17,.,TRBD2,TRBJ2-3,CASSSLAGGGWSDTQYF,TGCGCCAGCAGCTCTCTAGCGGGAGGGGGATGGTCAGATACGCAGTATTTT
TRBV12-3/TRBV12-4,23,.,.,TRBJ2-6,CASSFTLGTGRRVGSAGANVLTF,TGTGCCAGCAGTTTTACCCTTGGCACAGGGCGTAGGGTGGGATCGGCTGGGGCCAACGTCCTGACTTTC
TRBV9,15,many,.,TRBJ2-2,CASSVVVGATGELFF,TGTGCCAGCAGCGTAGTTGTGGGAGCCACCGGGGAGCTGTTTTTT
TRBV12-3/TRBV12-4,15,.,.,TRBJ2-1,CASSFLQAPYNEQFF,TGTGCCAGCAGTTTTTTACAGGCACCCTACAATGAGCAGTTCTTC
TRBV24-1,16,.,TRBD2,TRBJ2-1,CATSDWPGTSGNEQFF,TGTGCCACCAGTGACTGGCCCGGGACTAGCGGCAATGAGCAGTTCTTC
TRBV6-5,14,few,TRBD2,TRBJ2-3,CASSVLAGGYTQYF,TGTGCCAGCAGTGTACTAGCGGGAGGTTATACGCAGTATTTT
TRBV7-6,15,.,TRBD1,TRBJ2-7,CASSPGTVLAYEQYF,TGTGCCAGCAGCCCCGGGACAGTACTTGCCTACGAGCAGTACTTC
TRBV19,16,.,.,TRBJ2-1,CASRPGLATLYNEQFF,TGTGCCAGCCGACCGGGTTTAGCCACCCTTTACAATGAGCAGTTCTTC
TRBV18,14,few,.,TRBJ2-7,CASSPSMVFYEQYF,TGTGCCAGCTCACCTTCTATGGTCTTCTACGAGCAGTACTTC
TRBV7-3,15,many,TRBD1,TRBJ2-3,CASSPDRGRFDTQYF,TGTGCCAGCAGCCCGGACAGGGGGCGTTTTGACACGCAGTATTTT
TRBV7-2,14,many,.,TRBJ2-2,CASSLAGFTGELFF,TGTGCCAGCAGCTTGGCGGGGTTCACTGGGGAGCTGTTTTTT
TRBV20-1,14,.,.,TRBJ2-4,CSAVPPLTKNIQYF,TGCAGTGCCGTCCCCCCGCTTACCAAAAACATTCAGTACTTC
TRBV12-3/TRBV12-4,15,few,TRBD2,TRBJ2-2,CASRLAGGPTGELFF,TGTGCCAGCAGACTAGCGGGAGGGCCGACCGGGGAGCTGTTTTTT
TRBV7-2,15,many,.,TRBJ2-2,CASSLAGSNTGELFF,TGTGCCAGCAGCTTAGCCGGGTCTAACACCGGGGAGCTGTTTTTT
TRBV6-1,15,.,TRBD2,TRBJ2-7,CATNPRKGLAGEQYF,TGTGCCACGAACCCGAGGAAAGGACTAGCGGGAGAGCAGTACTTC
TRBV4-2,14,many,.,TRBJ2-7,CASSQSQGAYEQYF,TGTGCCAGCAGCCAATCCCAGGGAGCCTACGAGCAGTACTTC
TRBV20-1,11,.,.,TRBJ2-7,CSASLLGKQYF,TGCAGTGCTAGTCTCCTTGGAAAGCAGTACTTC
TRBV6-1,15,.,TRBD1,TRBJ2-7,CASRQYRGRKNEQYF,TGTGCCAGCAGGCAATACAGGGGGCGCAAAAACGAGCAGTACTTC
TRBV5-1,15,.,TRBD1,TRBJ1-1,CASSLGRGPLLEAFF,TGCGCCAGCAGCTTGGGCAGGGGGCCCTTACTCGAAGCTTTCTTT
TRBV18,17,.,TRBD2,TRBJ2-1,CASSPRLAGGWDNEQFF,TGTGCCAGCTCACCACGACTAGCGGGAGGATGGGACAATGAGCAGTTCTTC
TRBV4-3,15,many,.,TRBJ2-1,CASSQDGLVTHEQFF,TGCGCCAGCAGCCAAGATGGACTTGTCACCCATGAGCAGTTCTTC
TRBV9,16,few,.,TRBJ2-1,CASSPGGRSSYNEQFF,TGTGCCAGCAGCCCAGGTGGTAGAAGCTCCTACAATGAGCAGTTCTTC
TRBV2,11,medium-sized,.,TRBJ2-7,CASSEGHEQYF,TGTGCCAGCAGTGAGGGCCACGAGCAGTACTTC
TRBV12-3/TRBV12-4,13,few,.,TRBJ2-5,CASQRGYQETQYF,TGTGCCAGCCAAAGGGGGTACCAAGAGACCCAGTACTTC
TRBV30,12,.,.,TRBJ2-7,CAWSGKTYEQYF,TGTGCCTGGAGTGGAAAGACCTACGAGCAGTACTTC